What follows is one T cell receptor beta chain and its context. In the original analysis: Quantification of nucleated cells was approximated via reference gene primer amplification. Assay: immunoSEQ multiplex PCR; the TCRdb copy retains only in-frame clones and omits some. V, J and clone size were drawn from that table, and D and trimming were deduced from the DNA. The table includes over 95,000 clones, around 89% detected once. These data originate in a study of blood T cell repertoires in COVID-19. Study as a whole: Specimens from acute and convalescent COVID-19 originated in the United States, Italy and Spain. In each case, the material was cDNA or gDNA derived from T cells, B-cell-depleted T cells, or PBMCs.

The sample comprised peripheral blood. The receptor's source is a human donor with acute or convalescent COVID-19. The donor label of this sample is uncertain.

In DNA, the CDR3 is TGTGCCAGCTCACCAATGACTTATGGCTACACCTTC. This sequence encodes CASSPMTYGYTF. The rearrangement uses TRBV18 and TRBJ1-2; no clear D gene. Deletions cut 2 bases from V and 5 bases from J, with 6 bases between. From germline, CDR1 is KGHSH and CDR2 LQKENI. The CDR3 loop spans 12 amino acids.